The clone carrying this T cell receptor (beta chain) has at least ten counts. Its specificity is unknown. These data originate in a study of regulatory T cells in long-lasting Graves disease. Overall study results and limits: Gene preferences differed: TRBV28, TRBJ1-2, TRBJ2-5 in persistent cases.

Time point here: newly diagnosed GD, antithyroid drugs for less than 3 months. Extracted RNA from PBMCs served as the source of the TCR library. This CDR3 has 15 amino acids. Germline CDR1 MGHDK, CDR2 SYGVNS. The V end was cut by 2 bases, the J end by 4 bases, with 14 bases between. CDR3-region Arm-PCR and iRepertoire HTBI primers produced the TCR beta libraries. Each CDR3 protein is one row after TCRdb ran MiXCR on the multiplex PCR reads. The repertoire consists of roughly 410,000 distinct CDR3 sequences, with approximately 15% occurring once and the leading ten covering about 8.3%. These data are also associated with another study on T cells in Graves' hyperthyroidism and ophthalmopathy. This second report adds: Pregnant or lactating patients were excluded, as were those with uncontrolled infection or other autoimmune disease.

This sequence was found in a woman in her forties with Graves disease. The chain combines TRBV25-1 with TRBJ1-2; possibly TRBD1 for D (5 bases). The source was peripheral blood mononuclear cells (PBMCs), collected at new diagnosis, from a patient treated with antithyroid drugs. Here the CDR3 reads CASSETGDLGYGYTF. The CDR3 DNA follows: TGTGCCAGCAGTGAAACTGGGGACCTCGGCTATGGCTACACCTTC.